Described below is a single TCR beta chain sequence and its context. Deletions cut 3 bases from V and 5 bases from J, with 16 bases between. CDR1 MNHEY and CDR2 SMNVEV come from the germline V gene (reference sequence). CDR3 size: 15 residues. This entry comes from a study of control samples from healthy donors and cancer patients. TCRdb keeps only in-frame clones here, not all; method: immunoSEQ multiplex PCR. This table has some 51,000 clones, roughly 95% appearing once. This chain uses TRBV27 with TRBJ2-5, with D possibly being TRBD2 (7 bases). Material for sequencing was blood. This clonotype was sampled from a woman in her late teens or twenties in good health. The CDR3 sequence: CASSLIGGRRETQYF. As DNA, the CDR3 is TGTGCCAGCAGTTTGATCGGGGGGCGGAGGGAGACCCAGTACTTC.